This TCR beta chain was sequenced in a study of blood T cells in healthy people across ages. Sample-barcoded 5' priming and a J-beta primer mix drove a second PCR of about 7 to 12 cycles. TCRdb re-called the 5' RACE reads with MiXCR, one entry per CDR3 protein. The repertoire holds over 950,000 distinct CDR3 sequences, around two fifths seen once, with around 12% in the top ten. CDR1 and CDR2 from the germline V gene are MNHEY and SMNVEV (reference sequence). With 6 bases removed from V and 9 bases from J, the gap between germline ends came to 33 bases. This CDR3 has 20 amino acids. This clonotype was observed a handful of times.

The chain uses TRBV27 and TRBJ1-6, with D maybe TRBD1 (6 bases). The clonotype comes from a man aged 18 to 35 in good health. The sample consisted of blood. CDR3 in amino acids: CASSPARTAIFDSPRSPLHF. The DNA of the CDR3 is TGTGCCAGCAGCCCCGCAAGGACAGCCATTTTTGATAGTCCGCGTTCACCCCTCCACTTT.